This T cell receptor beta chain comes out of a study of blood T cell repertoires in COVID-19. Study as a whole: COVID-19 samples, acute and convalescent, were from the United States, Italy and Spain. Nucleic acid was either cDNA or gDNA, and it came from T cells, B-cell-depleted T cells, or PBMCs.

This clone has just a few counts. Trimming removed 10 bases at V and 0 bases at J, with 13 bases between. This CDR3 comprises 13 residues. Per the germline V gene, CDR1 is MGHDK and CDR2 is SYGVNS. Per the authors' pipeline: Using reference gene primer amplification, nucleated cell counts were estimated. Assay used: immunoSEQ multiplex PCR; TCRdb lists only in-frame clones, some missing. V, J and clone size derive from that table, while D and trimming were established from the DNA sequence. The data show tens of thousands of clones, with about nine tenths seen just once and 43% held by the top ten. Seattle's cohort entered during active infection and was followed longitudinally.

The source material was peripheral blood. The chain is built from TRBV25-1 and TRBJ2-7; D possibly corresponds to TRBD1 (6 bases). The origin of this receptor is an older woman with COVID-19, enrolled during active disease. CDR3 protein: CATTRGGSYEQYF. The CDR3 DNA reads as TGTGCCACCACCAGGGGTGGCTCCTACGAGCAGTACTTC.